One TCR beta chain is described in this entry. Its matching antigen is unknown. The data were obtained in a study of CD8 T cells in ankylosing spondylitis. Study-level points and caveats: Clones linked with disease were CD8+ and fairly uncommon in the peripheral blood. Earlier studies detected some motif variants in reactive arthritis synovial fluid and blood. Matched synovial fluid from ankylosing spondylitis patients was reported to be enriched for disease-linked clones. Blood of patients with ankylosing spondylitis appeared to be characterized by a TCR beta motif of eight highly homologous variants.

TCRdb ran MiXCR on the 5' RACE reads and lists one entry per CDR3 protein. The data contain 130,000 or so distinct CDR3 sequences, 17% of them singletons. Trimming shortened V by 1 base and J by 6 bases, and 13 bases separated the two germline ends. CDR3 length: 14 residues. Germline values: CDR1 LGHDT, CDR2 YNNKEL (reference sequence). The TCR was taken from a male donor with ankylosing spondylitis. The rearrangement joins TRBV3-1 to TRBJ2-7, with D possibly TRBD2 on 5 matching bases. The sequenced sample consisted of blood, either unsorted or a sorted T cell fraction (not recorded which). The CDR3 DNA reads TGTGCCAGCAGCCAAGGTATTCTTCGGGGCGAGCAGTACTTC. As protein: CASSQGILRGEQYF.